The present entry profiles one T cell receptor beta chain with its context. These data come from a study of blood T cell repertoires in COVID-19. About the study: Samples representing acute and convalescent COVID-19 were sourced from the United States, Italy and Spain. The analysed material was cDNA or gDNA that came from T cells, B-cell-depleted T cells, or PBMCs.

With V trimmed by 0 bases and J by 2 bases, 9 bases remained unmatched. CDR3 length: 17 amino acids. CDR1 is SGDLS, CDR2 YYNGEE, per germline. Study processing details: Nucleated cell number was recorded as an estimate derived from reference gene primer amplification. Data came from immunoSEQ multiplex PCR; TCRdb stores just in-frame clones and leaves some out. The DNA gave D and trimming, while V, J and clone size come from that table. The table has 150,000 to 200,000 clones, approximately 90% seen once; the top ten hold 3.5% to 4.5%. This sequence was found in a human donor in a cohort sampled during active COVID-19. The sample taken for sequencing was peripheral blood. V gene TRBV9 combines with J gene TRBJ2-5; 8 bases are a match to TRBD1. CDR3 DNA sequence: TGTGCCAGCAGCGTAGCTACGGGGACAGGACCACAAGAGACCCAGTACTTC. As protein: CASSVATGTGPQETQYF.